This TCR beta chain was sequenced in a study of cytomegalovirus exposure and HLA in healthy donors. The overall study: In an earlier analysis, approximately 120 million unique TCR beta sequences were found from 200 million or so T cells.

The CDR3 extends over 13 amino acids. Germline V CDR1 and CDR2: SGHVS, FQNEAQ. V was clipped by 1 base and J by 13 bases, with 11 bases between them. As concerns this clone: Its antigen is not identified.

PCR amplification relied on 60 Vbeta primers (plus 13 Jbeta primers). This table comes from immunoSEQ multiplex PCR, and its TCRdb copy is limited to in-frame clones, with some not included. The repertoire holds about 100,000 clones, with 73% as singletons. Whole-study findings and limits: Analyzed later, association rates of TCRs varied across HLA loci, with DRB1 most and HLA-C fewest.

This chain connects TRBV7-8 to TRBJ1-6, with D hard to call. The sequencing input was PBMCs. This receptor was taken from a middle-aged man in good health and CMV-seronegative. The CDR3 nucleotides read TGTGCCAGCAGCTTAGTAGGCGCGGGGCCCCTCCACTTT. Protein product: CASSLVGAGPLHF.